The source of this T cell receptor (beta chain) is a study of shared clonotypes between healthy human individuals. Germline V gene lookup returns CDR1 SGDLS and CDR2 YYNGEE. CDR3 size: 15 residues. V shed 3 bases and J shed 0 bases, with 13 bases lying between them. For unsorted samples, genomic DNA was extracted from around 96 million PBMCs. The protocol was immunoSEQ multiplex PCR, while the TCRdb copy is restricted to in-frame clones and leaves out a portion. The table lists about 480,000 clones, almost 80% of them singletons, with around 12% in the top ten. The specimen was PBMCs. The sequence was collected from a woman between 40 and 55 years old in good health. Some clones in this sample may be carry-over from other donors' samples. This chain joins TRBV9 and TRBJ2-7; D possibly uses TRBD1 or TRBD2 (5 bases each). CDR3 region: CASSATGRSSYEQYF. The DNA of the CDR3 is TGTGCCAGCAGCGCCACGGGACGGAGCTCCTACGAGCAGTACTTC.